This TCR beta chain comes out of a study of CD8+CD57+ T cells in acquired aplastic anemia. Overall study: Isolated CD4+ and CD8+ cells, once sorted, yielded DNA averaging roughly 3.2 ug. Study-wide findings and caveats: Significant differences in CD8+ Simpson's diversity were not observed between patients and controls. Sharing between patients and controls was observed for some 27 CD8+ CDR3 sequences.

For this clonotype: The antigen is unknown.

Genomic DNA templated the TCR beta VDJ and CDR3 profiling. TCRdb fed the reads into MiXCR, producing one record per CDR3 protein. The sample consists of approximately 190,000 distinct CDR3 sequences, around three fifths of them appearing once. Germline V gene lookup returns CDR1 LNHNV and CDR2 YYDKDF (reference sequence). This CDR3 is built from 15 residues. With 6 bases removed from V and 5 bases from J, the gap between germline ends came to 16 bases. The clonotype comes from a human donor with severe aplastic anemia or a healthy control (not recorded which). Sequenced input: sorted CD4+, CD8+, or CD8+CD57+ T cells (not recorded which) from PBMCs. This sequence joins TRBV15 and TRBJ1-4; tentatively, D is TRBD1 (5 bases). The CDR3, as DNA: TGTGCCACCAGTCTACGTCGGGGACCGAATGAAAAACTGTTTTTT. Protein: CATSLRRGPNEKLFF. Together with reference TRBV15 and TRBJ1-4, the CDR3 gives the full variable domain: DAMVIQNPRYQVTQFGKPVTLSCSQTLNHNVMYWYQQKSSQAPKLLFHYYDKDFNNEADTPDNFQSRRPNTSFCFLDIRSPGLGDTAMYLCATSLRRGPNEKLFFGSGTQLSVL.